The 32 T cell receptor beta chains presented below share a single source sample, sequenced in a study of PD-1 blockade in mismatch repair-deficient tumors. As to time point: roughly 10-day in vitro stimulation with candidate neoantigen peptide 2. Only in-frame clones appear in the TCRdb table, and some are missing; sequencing was by immunoSEQ multiplex PCR. The data show about 9,800 clones, approximately 86% seen once. These receptors are not linked to any known antigen. Sequencing used cells cultured in vitro, obtained from a patient treated with pembrolizumab. All receptors derive from an adult with mismatch repair-deficient cancer.

The rearrangement uses TRBV11-3 and TRBJ2-7; a weak D match, TRBD1 (5 bases). CDR1 SGHNT and CDR2 YENEEA come from the germline V gene. The CDR3 covers 15 residues. Trimming stripped 5 bases from V and 2 bases from J, with 16 bases between. CDR3 region: CASSLWSQATYEQYF. Written as DNA, the CDR3 is TGTGCCAGCAGCCTATGGTCACAGGCCACCTACGAGCAGTACTTC.

The CDR3 region is CASSIEGYTEAFF. CDR3 coding DNA: TGTGCCAGTAGTATTGAGGGGTACACTGAAGCTTTCTTT. The chain combines TRBV19 with TRBJ1-1; a weak D match, TRBD1 (5 bases). CDR3 length: 13 amino acids. With 3 bases removed from V and 3 bases from J, the gap between germline ends came to 8 bases. CDR1 LNHDA and CDR2 SQIVND come from the germline V gene (reference sequence).

This clone has only a few counts. The V call is TRBV27, the J call TRBJ1-1; D ambiguous. Germline loops: CDR1 MNHEY, CDR2 SMNVEV (reference sequence). Trimming took off 7 bases at V and 1 base at J, with 10 bases between the two ends. The CDR3 is 13 amino acids. The CDR3 reads CASKFGANTEAFF. CDR3 DNA sequence: TGTGCCAGCAAATTTGGCGCGAACACTGAAGCTTTCTTT.

The V and J genes are TRBV11-2 and TRBJ2-7; D gene uncertain. Trimming left V 1 base short and J 3 bases short, with 7 bases between. Germline lookup yields CDR1 SGHAT and CDR2 FQNNGV. The CDR3 runs 13 residues. CDR3 bases: TGTGCCAGCAGCTTAGGTTTTGGCTACGAGCAGTACTTC. It translates to CASSLGFGYEQYF.

The chain uses TRBV6-4 and TRBJ2-6; no reliable D call. From germline, CDR1 is MRHNA and CDR2 SNTAGT. The V gene lost 0 bases and the J gene lost 3 bases, with 0 bases spanning the gap. The CDR3 covers 13 residues. The CDR3 loop is CASSDSGANVLTF. For the CDR3, the DNA is TGTGCCAGCAGTGACTCTGGGGCCAACGTCCTGACTTTC.

The chain uses TRBV2 and TRBJ2-4; 7 bases line up with TRBD1. The CDR3 contains 14 residues. From germline, CDR1 is SNHLY and CDR2 FYNNEI. J lost 6 bases, V lost 7 bases, and 9 bases had no gene match. The CDR3 spells CASNKGASGNIQYF. As DNA, the CDR3 is TGTGCCAGCAACAAGGGGGCAAGTGGAAACATTCAGTACTTC. The full variable domain, with the rest looked up from reference TRBV2 and TRBJ2-4, is EPEVTQTPSHQVTQMGQEVILRCVPISNHLYFYWYRQILGQKVEFLVSFYNNEISEKSEIFDDQFSVERPDGSNFTLKIRSTKLEDSAMYFCASNKGASGNIQYFGAGTRLSVL.

The chain combines TRBV6-1 with TRBJ2-5; D possibly corresponds to TRBD2 (5 bases). The ends were cut back, 5 bases at V and 1 base at J, with 17 bases in the middle. The CDR3 is made up of 16 amino acids. Germline V lookup: CDR1 MNHNS, CDR2 SASEGT. The CDR3 DNA reads as TGTGCCAGCAGTAAAGGGCTTCGCGGGCTCCAAGAGACCCAGTACTTC. Its protein product is CASSKGLRGLQETQYF.

J is TRBJ1-1 and V is TRBV5-1, with unresolved D. The CDR3 covers 13 residues. The germline V gene has CDR1 SGHRS and CDR2 YFSETQ. Trimming took off 4 bases at V and 1 base at J, with 8 bases between the two ends. In DNA form, the CDR3 reads TGCGCCAGCAGCGAGGACCCGAACACTGAAGCTTTCTTT. The encoded protein is CASSEDPNTEAFF. Together with reference TRBV5-1 and TRBJ1-1, the CDR3 gives the full variable domain: KAGVTQTPRYLIKTRGQQVTLSCSPISGHRSVSWYQQTPGQGLQFLFEYFSETQRNKGNFPGRFSGRQFSNSRSEMNVSTLELGDSALYLCASSEDPNTEAFFGQGTRLTVV.

CDR3 DNA: TGTGCCAGCAGCCCAACGACTAGCGGGAGCACAGATACGCAGTATTTT. Its translation: CASSPTTSGSTDTQYF. The genes are TRBV7-3 and TRBJ2-3; 10 bases line up with TRBD2. The germline CDR1 and CDR2 sequences are SGHTA and FQGTGA. This CDR3 is 16 amino acids long. The ends lost 5 bases at V and 0 bases at J; junction bases unmatched: 5.

This chain connects TRBV27 to TRBJ1-1; D gene unclear. Germline lookup yields CDR1 MNHEY and CDR2 SMNVEV (reference sequence). The CDR3 runs to 14 residues. The V and J ends lost 7 bases and 5 bases respectively, with 17 bases between them. CDR3 residues: CASTPGSGWTEAFF. Written as DNA, the CDR3 is TGTGCCAGCACACCGGGGTCGGGGTGGACTGAAGCTTTCTTT.

V usage is TRBV7-2 and J usage is TRBJ2-4; the D is unclear. CDR1 is SGHTA, CDR2 FQGNSA, per germline. The CDR3 sequence is 15 residues long. V lost 5 bases, J lost 1 base, and 12 bases lay in between. CDR3 protein: CASSPPGRAKNIQYF. The DNA of the CDR3 is TGTGCCAGCAGCCCCCCAGGACGGGCCAAAAACATTCAGTACTTC.

The rearrangement links TRBV4-1 to TRBJ2-5, with a weak D call TRBD2 (6 bases). The V gene lost 2 bases and the J gene lost 5 bases, with 12 bases spanning the gap. Germline V CDR1 and CDR2: MGHRA, YSYEKL. The CDR3 sequence is 14 residues long. CDR3 loop: CASSQPGVAETQYF. CDR3 nucleotide sequence: TGCGCCAGCAGCCAACCGGGAGTGGCGGAGACCCAGTACTTC.

In this sample, this clone turned up once. The genes are TRBV11-3 and TRBJ2-1, with D perhaps assigned TRBD1 or TRBD2 (6 bases each). Germline V gives CDR1 SGHNT, CDR2 YENEEA. The CDR3 has 14 amino acids. The V gene lost 7 bases and the J gene lost 7 bases, with 17 bases spanning the gap. This chain's CDR3 is CASIKGGPGNEQFF. The CDR3 DNA is TGTGCCAGCATCAAAGGGGGGCCCGGGAATGAGCAGTTCTTC.

The CDR3 sequence: CASSFGNGNQPQHF. CDR3 nucleotides: TGCGCCAGCAGCTTTGGAAACGGCAATCAGCCCCAGCATTTT. The chain links TRBV5-1 to TRBJ1-5, with unresolved D. V lost 2 bases and J lost 2, with 8 bases in between. CDR1 is SGHRS, CDR2 YFSETQ, per germline. CDR3 length equals 14 residues.

The V call is TRBV6-1, the J call TRBJ1-1; 7 nucleotides match TRBD1. Germline lookup yields CDR1 MNHNS and CDR2 SASEGT. The junction had 5 bases not matched to a gene; V was cut back by 6 bases and J by 1 base. CDR3 length equals 14 residues. CDR3 nucleotide sequence: TGTGCCAGCAGCGACAGGGTAAAGAACACTGAAGCTTTCTTT. Translated, it gives CASSDRVKNTEAFF.

V gene TRBV11-3 combines with J gene TRBJ2-7; 8 bases align to TRBD2. Germline CDR1 is SGHNT and CDR2 is YENEEA. V was pared by 1 base and J by 6 bases, with 17 bases of the junction left unmatched. This CDR3 has 18 residues. The DNA of the CDR3 is TGTGCCAGCAGCTTAGTATTCCGGGCTAGCGGGCGCACTACCGAGCAGTACTTC. Translating gives CASSLVFRASGRTTEQYF.

This clone was counted a few times. J is TRBJ2-7 and V is TRBV28, with 8 bases aligning to TRBD2. This CDR3 contains 16 residues. The germline V gene encodes CDR1 MDHEN and CDR2 SYDVKM. V lost 5 bases to trimming and J lost 0 bases; unmatched junction nucleotides: 9. The CDR3 loop reads CASSLIAGYLSYEQYF. The CDR3 nucleotides read TGTGCCAGCAGTCTCATAGCGGGGTACCTCTCCTACGAGCAGTACTTC.

The chain is built from TRBV11-3 and TRBJ2-7; TRBD2 might be the D (5 bases). The ends were cut back, 5 bases at V and 0 bases at J, with 8 bases in the middle. Germline loops: CDR1 SGHNT, CDR2 YENEEA. This CDR3 spans 13 amino acids. CDR3 loop: CASSNRGSYEQYF. CDR3 in DNA: TGTGCCAGCAGCAACCGGGGCTCCTACGAGCAGTACTTC. The variable domain in full, with the rest retrieved from reference TRBV11-3 and TRBJ2-7, is EAGVVQSPRYKIIEKKQPVAFWCNPISGHNTLYWYLQNLGQGPELLIRYENEEAVDDSQLPKDRFSAERLKGVDSTLKIQPAELGDSAVYLCASSNRGSYEQYFGPGTRLTVT.

The chain links TRBV5-1 to TRBJ2-3; 11 positions match TRBD2. From germline, CDR1 is SGHRS and CDR2 YFSETQ. After removal of 5 bases from V and 1 base from J, the junction contained 3 bases not matched to a gene. The CDR3 sequence is 15 residues long. Here the CDR3 DNA reads TGCGCCAGCAGGACTAGCGGGGATCGCACAGATACGCAGTATTTT. This translates into CASRTSGDRTDTQYF.

The chain couples TRBV30 to TRBJ2-3, with D perhaps matching TRBD1 or TRBD2 (6 bases each). V gave up 0 bases and J gave up 6 bases, with 16 bases separating them. The germline gives CDR1 GTSNPN, CDR2 SVGIG (reference sequence). The CDR3 length is 15 residues. The CDR3 bases are TGTGCCTGGAGTGTATGGGGCCTGGGGGGCGATACGCAGTATTTT. This sequence encodes CAWSVWGLGGDTQYF.

This chain connects TRBV28 to TRBJ2-5; D remains ambiguous. V gave up 3 bases and J gave up 4 bases, with 9 bases separating them. CDR1 and CDR2 (germline): MDHEN, SYDVKM. This CDR3 is built from 13 residues. The CDR3 DNA sequence: TGTGCCAGCAGTTTTCCAAGGAGAGAGACCCAGTACTTC. Amino acid sequence: CASSFPRRETQYF.

The V and J genes are TRBV10-1 and TRBJ2-7, with TRBD2 identical over 11 bases. V shed 7 bases and J 0 bases; nucleotides not matched to a gene: 8. CDR1 WNHNN and CDR2 SYGVQD come from the germline V gene (reference sequence). This CDR3 has 16 amino acids. CDR3 coding DNA: TGCGCCAGCACCAAAGAGGGGACTAGCGGCTCCTACGAGCAGTACTTC. Translation gives CASTKEGTSGSYEQYF.

V is TRBV11-2 and J is TRBJ1-3; weak D call: TRBD1 (5 bases). Trimming took 2 bases from V and 7 from J, leaving 15 bases between them. This CDR3 contains 15 residues. Germline V CDR1 and CDR2: SGHAT, FQNNGV. CDR3 amino acids: CASSLPADSLNTIYF. CDR3 coding DNA: TGTGCCAGCAGCTTACCGGCAGACAGCCTGAACACCATATATTTT.

V usage is TRBV5-1 and J usage is TRBJ2-2; 7 bases align to TRBD2. J lost 5 bases, V lost 4 bases, and 8 bases had no gene match. The V gene's germline CDR1 is SGHRS and CDR2 YFSETQ. This CDR3 has 15 amino acids. The CDR3 DNA reads as TGCGCCAGCAGCGACCCAGCGGGACCGACCGGGGAGCTGTTTTTT. It encodes CASSDPAGPTGELFF.

The rearrangement uses TRBV11-1 and TRBJ2-7, with 7 bases matching TRBD2. V lost 7 bases and J lost 2; bases outside the gene matches: 5. The CDR3 totals 13 residues. Germline lookup yields CDR1 SGHAT and CDR2 FQDESV (reference sequence). The CDR3 DNA sequence: TGTGCCAGCACCCGGGACTATACCTACGAGCAGTACTTC. This encodes CASTRDYTYEQYF.

This clone occurred a few times. The chain links TRBV15 to TRBJ2-7; 8 bases line up with TRBD2. The CDR3 extends over 16 amino acids. In germline, CDR1 is LNHNV, CDR2 YYDKDF (reference sequence). After removal of 0 bases from V and 4 bases from J, the junction contained 8 bases not matched to a gene. The CDR3 DNA reads TGTGCCACCAGCAGAGATTCCCTAGCGGGTTCATACGAGCAGTACTTC. Its protein product is CATSRDSLAGSYEQYF.

The genes are TRBV5-5 and TRBJ2-1, with D unresolved. Germline V gene data show CDR1 as SGHKS and CDR2 as YYEKEE (reference sequence). The CDR3 is 18 residues long. Trimming shortened V by 0 bases and J by 8 bases, and 24 bases separated the two germline ends. The chain's CDR3 is CASSLEGVWMSSGDEQFF. DNA of the CDR3: TGTGCCAGCAGCTTGGAAGGTGTCTGGATGAGTTCTGGGGATGAGCAGTTCTTC.

The rearrangement links TRBV11-3 to TRBJ2-5; D may be TRBD1 or TRBD2 (5 bases each). Trimming cost V 4 bases and J 4 bases, with 25 bases left between them. The CDR3 consists of 18 residues. Germline CDR1 reads SGHNT; CDR2 reads YENEEA. The CDR3 DNA reads as TGTGCCAGCAGCTCATCCCCTTGGGACGTGGCGGGCGCAGAGACCCAGTACTTC. Translated, it gives CASSSSPWDVAGAETQYF. Supplemented by reference TRBV11-3 and TRBJ2-5, the full variable domain reads EAGVVQSPRYKIIEKKQPVAFWCNPISGHNTLYWYLQNLGQGPELLIRYENEEAVDDSQLPKDRFSAERLKGVDSTLKIQPAELGDSAVYLCASSSSPWDVAGAETQYFGPGTRLLVL.

This clone was recorded once. The chain joins TRBV6-5 to TRBJ1-3, with D perhaps TRBD1 (5 bases). Germline-derived CDR1 and CDR2 are MNHEY and SVGAGI. The CDR3 runs to 15 residues. V lost 9 bases and J lost 2, with 17 bases in between. CDR3 in amino acids: CASSRRGLPGNTIYF. In nucleotides, the CDR3 is TGTGCCAGTTCGAGGAGGGGTCTCCCTGGAAACACCATATATTTT.

This rearrangement joins TRBV6-5 to TRBJ1-2; possibly TRBD1 for D (5 bases). The V gene lost 7 bases and the J gene lost 3 bases, with 12 bases spanning the gap. This CDR3 contains 13 residues. The germline V gene has CDR1 MNHEY and CDR2 SVGAGI. In DNA form, the CDR3 reads TGTGCCAGCACCACGACAGTGGACTATGGCTACACCTTC. Protein: CASTTTVDYGYTF.

Note on this clone: A read error may produce the germline difference seen at one junction end. V gene TRBV9 combines with J gene TRBJ1-1; tentatively, D is TRBD1 (5 bases). The CDR3 consists of 11 residues. The V gene's germline CDR1 is SGDLS and CDR2 YYNGEE. The CDR3, as DNA: TGTGCCAGCAGCGTAGGACAGACCCCGGCTTTT. Amino acid sequence: CASSVGQTPAF.

The chain combines TRBV19 with TRBJ2-1; 10 bases agree with TRBD1. Germline lookup yields CDR1 LNHDA and CDR2 SQIVND (reference sequence). The J segment lost 6 bases and the V segment lost 5 bases, leaving 7 bases of the junction unmatched. The CDR3 is made up of 15 amino acids. CDR3 in amino acids: CASSSGTGALNEQFF. Here the CDR3 DNA reads TGTGCCAGTAGTTCCGGGACAGGGGCACTCAATGAGCAGTTCTTC.